This TCR beta chain stems from a study of control samples from healthy donors and cancer patients. The CDR3 totals 15 residues. The table came from immunoSEQ multiplex PCR; TCRdb's copy has only in-frame clones and leaves some out. The table shows roughly 200,000 clones, with roughly 94% occurring only once. Sequencing was performed on blood. This sequence joins TRBV21-1 and TRBJ1-4; the table's D call, TRBD1, has no DNA check behind it. TRBV21-1 is marked as a pseudogene. The receptor's source is a man in his forties or fifties in good health. The CDR3: CASNPLTGHWEKLFF. Here the CDR3 DNA reads TGTGCCAGTAATCCGTTGACAGGGCATTGGGAAAAACTGTTTTTT.